Below are 17 T cell receptor beta chains sequenced from a single sample in a study of T cells in Graves' hyperthyroidism and ophthalmopathy. RNA transcripts were the template for amplifying TCR beta CDR3 regions. Primed by the HTBI set, a first-round RT-PCR was run on the TCR CDR3. TCRdb redid the calling of the multiplex PCR reads with MiXCR, one entry per CDR3 protein. The sample shows 340,000 or so distinct CDR3 sequences, 15% to 20% of them seen only once. Sequenced: blood. These receptors originate from a woman aged 50 to 60 with Graves' hyperthyroidism.

This clonotype was observed many times. The V gene is TRBV27, the J gene TRBJ2-3, with 13 bases lining up with TRBD2. Germline-derived CDR1 and CDR2 are MNHEY and SMNVEV (reference sequence). Unmatched junction bases numbered 12, after V lost 3 bases and J lost 9 bases. The CDR3 loop spans 17 amino acids. The CDR3 loop is CASSLEDPGLAGQTQYF. The DNA of the CDR3 is TGTGCCAGCAGTTTGGAGGACCCGGGACTAGCGGGGCAAACGCAGTATTTT.

This clonotype was observed a few times. The CDR3: CASSRGTATNEKLFF. CDR3 bases: TGCGCCAGCAGCCGTGGGACAGCAACTAATGAAAAACTGTTTTTT. The chain carries TRBV5-1 and TRBJ1-4; TRBD1 matches at 7 bases. V shed 4 bases, J shed 0 bases, and the junction held 3 bases outside the gene matches. The CDR3 is 15 amino acids. The germline V gene has CDR1 SGHRS and CDR2 YFSETQ. The full variable domain, with the rest looked up from reference TRBV5-1 and TRBJ1-4, is KAGVTQTPRYLIKTRGQQVTLSCSPISGHRSVSWYQQTPGQGLQFLFEYFSETQRNKGNFPGRFSGRQFSNSRSEMNVSTLELGDSALYLCASSRGTATNEKLFFGSGTQLSVL.

This clonotype was found many times. The chain is built from TRBV11-2 and TRBJ2-2; 7 nucleotides match TRBD2. Germline CDR1 reads SGHAT; CDR2 reads FQNNGV. With 5 bases clipped from V and 0 bases from J, the junction kept 3 bases outside the gene matches. This CDR3 has 15 amino acids. The CDR3 spells CASSPLAANTGELFF. The CDR3 DNA is TGTGCCAGCAGCCCCCTAGCGGCGAACACCGGGGAGCTGTTTTTT.

The CDR3 loop reads CASSGNRRTEAFF. The CDR3 bases are TGTGCCAGTAGTGGGAACAGAAGGACTGAAGCTTTCTTT. The V call is TRBV19, the J call TRBJ1-1; D gene ambiguous. Germline CDR1 reads LNHDA; CDR2 reads SQIVND (reference sequence). V was trimmed by 5 bases and J by 5 bases, leaving 12 bases between them. The CDR3 loop spans 13 amino acids.

This chain uses TRBV20-1 with TRBJ2-7, with TRBD1 as a possible D gene (5 bases). The CDR3 is 14 residues long. Germline-derived CDR1 and CDR2 are DFQATT and SNEGSKA (reference sequence). The V end lost 0 bases, the J end lost 3 bases, and 12 bases lay between the germline ends. In nucleotides, the CDR3 is TGCAGTGCTAGAGACTTTGACAGTATCTACGAGCAGTACTTC. Translation gives CSARDFDSIYEQYF.

This clonotype has more than one count but fewer than ten. This chain joins TRBV10-2 and TRBJ2-5, with 12 nucleotides matching TRBD1. V lost 8 bases, J lost 4 bases, and 5 bases stayed unmatched. This CDR3 has 14 amino acids. Per germline, CDR1 WSHSY and CDR2 SAAADI. CDR3 protein: CASWDRGQGETQYF. Here the CDR3 DNA reads TGCGCCAGCTGGGACAGGGGGCAAGGAGAGACCCAGTACTTC.

In this sample, this clonotype turned up many times. CDR3 sequence: CASSLAAWDEQFF. As DNA, the CDR3 is TGTGCCAGCAGTTTAGCGGCCTGGGATGAGCAGTTCTTC. This chain uses TRBV27 with TRBJ2-1; no definite D call. The germline V gene encodes CDR1 MNHEY and CDR2 SMNVEV (reference sequence). Trimming left V 2 bases short and J 8 bases short, with 10 bases between. The CDR3 loop spans 13 amino acids.

The chain couples TRBV20-1 to TRBJ1-3, with D perhaps matching TRBD1 (6 bases). Germline V gene data show CDR1 as DFQATT and CDR2 as SNEGSKA (reference sequence). Deletions cut 1 base from V and 4 bases from J, with 20 bases between. This CDR3 contains 17 residues. The CDR3 DNA follows: TGCAGTGCTAGAGTTGGGGGCAGTAGAGTTACAGGAAACACCATATATTTT. Residues: CSARVGGSRVTGNTIYF.

In its sample, this clonotype was seen a few times. A read error may explain this, as a much larger clone is one base away. V is TRBV3-1 and J is TRBJ2-4; D may be TRBD1 (5 bases). The germline V and J ends were trimmed by 7 bases and 2 bases, with 12 bases remaining between them. This CDR3 comprises 14 residues. Germline values: CDR1 LGHDT, CDR2 YNNKEL (reference sequence). The CDR3 is CASNLRGTKNIQYF. In nucleotides, the CDR3 is TGTGCCAGCAACCTTAGGGGTACCAAAAACATTCAGTACTTC.

This clonotype has more than one count but fewer than ten. The J gene is TRBJ2-3, the V gene TRBV27, with 9 bases that match TRBD2. The CDR3 loop spans 16 amino acids. J lost 4 bases, V lost 5 bases, and 10 bases had no gene match. CDR1 is MNHEY and CDR2 is SMNVEV in the germline V gene (reference sequence). CDR3 sequence reads: CASSPEGAGGADTQYF. The CDR3 DNA reads TGTGCCAGCAGTCCGGAAGGAGCGGGGGGAGCAGATACGCAGTATTTT.

This clonotype has just a few counts. The chain recombines TRBV5-6 with TRBJ2-3; D gene uncertain. Between the trimmed V and J ends, which lost 0 bases and 3 bases, there was a span of 5 bases. Germline CDR1 is SGHDT and CDR2 is YYEEEE. The CDR3 extends over 13 amino acids. The CDR3 DNA follows: TGTGCCAGCAGCTTGGGCAGGACAGATACGCAGTATTTT. The encoded protein is CASSLGRTDTQYF.

This clonotype turned up a few times. This chain joins TRBV3-1 and TRBJ2-5, with D uncertain. The V and J ends lost 5 bases and 5 bases respectively, with 9 bases between them. The germline V gene has CDR1 LGHDT and CDR2 YNNKEL (reference sequence). The CDR3 is 12 amino acids. The CDR3 loop reads CASSRTWETQYF. CDR3 bases: TGTGCCAGCAGCAGGACCTGGGAGACCCAGTACTTC.

This clonotype was observed a few times. The CDR3 sequence: CASSLGAYTGELFF. The DNA for the CDR3 is TGTGCCAGCAGCTTAGGAGCCTACACCGGGGAGCTGTTTTTT. The V and J genes are TRBV7-2 and TRBJ2-2; D is unclear. Germline loops: CDR1 SGHTA, CDR2 FQGNSA. The V end was cut by 1 base, the J end by 3 bases, with 6 bases between. The length of the CDR3 is 14 residues. Full variable domain (outside the CDR3, taken from reference TRBV7-2 and TRBJ2-2): GAGVSQSPSNKVTEKGKDVELRCDPISGHTALYWYRQSLGQGLEFLIYFQGNSAPDKSGLPSDRFSAERTGGSVSTLTIQRTQQEDSAVYLCASSLGAYTGELFFGEGSRLTVL.

This clonotype came up many times. The chain combines TRBV2 with TRBJ2-5; 7 bases agree with TRBD2. Germline V CDR1 and CDR2: SNHLY, FYNNEI. The length of the CDR3 is 13 residues. V shed 5 bases and J 5 bases; nucleotides not matched to a gene: 5. CDR3 in amino acids: CASSRGSRETQYF. The CDR3 DNA reads as TGTGCCAGCAGTCGCGGGAGTCGGGAGACCCAGTACTTC.

V gene TRBV10-3 combines with J gene TRBJ2-3; D is ambiguous. This CDR3 contains 11 residues. Germline V CDR1 and CDR2: ENHRY, SYGVKD. V was shortened by 3 bases and J by 7 bases, with 5 bases between the two germline ends. For the CDR3, the DNA is TGTGCCATCAGTGATGGGAATACGCAGTATTTT. It yields the protein CAISDGNTQYF.

This clonotype was seen many times. This chain links TRBV11-3 with TRBJ2-3; D possibly uses TRBD1 or TRBD2 (7 bases each). CDR1 is SGHNT, CDR2 YENEEA, per germline. This CDR3 has 15 residues. Trimming took 5 bases from V and 3 from J, leaving 15 bases between them. This CDR3 reads CASSKGGGGTDTQYF. The CDR3 DNA is TGTGCCAGCAGCAAAGGGGGCGGGGGTACAGATACGCAGTATTTT.

This clonotype was observed a handful of times. The chain uses TRBV18 and TRBJ1-3; D unresolved. With 11 bases removed from V and 4 bases from J, the gap between germline ends came to 3 bases. This CDR3 contains 9 residues. Germline assignment: CDR1 KGHSH and CDR2 LQKENI. CDR3 amino acids: CARGNTIYF. The CDR3 bases are TGTGCCCGCGGAAACACCATATATTTT.